This TCR beta chain was captured in a study of cytomegalovirus exposure and HLA in healthy donors. CDR3 length: 20 residues. V was clipped by 4 bases and J by 0 bases; unmatched bases: 18. Germline-derived CDR1 and CDR2 are SGDLS and YYNGEE. Every donor was a healthy person donating bone marrow. Study conclusions and caveats: 150 to 200 TCR beta chains were listed as cytomegalovirus-associated.

Note on this clone: The antigen remains unidentified.

In the PCR, 60 Vbeta and 13 Jbeta primers were used. Clones were sequenced by immunoSEQ multiplex PCR, and TCRdb holds only the in-frame ones, with some missing. The sample carries 140,000 or so clones, around two thirds recorded once. The V call is TRBV9, the J call TRBJ2-1, with 8 bases lining up with TRBD2. This receptor was taken from a man aged 18 to 35 in good health and CMV-seropositive. Sequenced material: PBMCs. The CDR3 spells CASSFPGAGVGPSSYNEQFF. The CDR3 region has the DNA TGTGCCAGCAGCTTCCCAGGAGCGGGAGTTGGTCCAAGCTCCTACAATGAGCAGTTCTTC. Complete variable domain (other parts from reference TRBV9 and TRBJ2-1): DSGVTQTPKHLITATGQRVTLRCSPRSGDLSVYWYQQSLDQGLQFLIQYYNGEERAKGNILERFSAQQFPDLHSELNLSSLELGDSALYFCASSFPGAGVGPSSYNEQFFGPGTRLTVL.